A selection of T cell receptor beta chains follows, all from one sample in a study of long-term antiretroviral therapy in people with HIV. Assay: immunoSEQ multiplex PCR; the TCRdb copy retains only in-frame clones and omits some. There are about 25,000 clones in the sample; roughly three quarters occur only once, and more than 9.5% lies in the top ten. Sequenced material: unsorted PBMCs, taken 2.1 years after starting antiretroviral therapy. The receptors were gathered from a young man with HIV. CDR3s leave out the opening cysteine and the closing phenylalanine or tryptophan. D genes are given only for firm matches. Some rows mark clone size as missing; the rest say once, few, many or name a class of expanded clone.

D gene	V gene	clone size	J gene	CDR3 protein
NA	TRBV7-9	NA	TRBJ2-1	ASSLGSGPYNEQF
TRBD1	TRBV10-2	NA	TRBJ1-1	ASRGKQGANTEAF
TRBD1	TRBV27	NA	TRBJ2-7	ASSLKGQGYEQY
NA	TRBV25-1	NA	TRBJ2-1	ASSDSGRSHEQF
TRBD2	TRBV5-6	NA	TRBJ2-1	ASSLSGRATDEQF
NA	TRBV19	few	TRBJ2-5	ASSIDGTEETQY
NA	TRBV9	NA	TRBJ1-6	ASSIMAVDSPLH
NA	TRBV6-5	NA	TRBJ1-1	ASSLGRTNTEAF
NA	TRBV7-8	NA	TRBJ1-1	ATARGNTEAF
NA	TRBV15	NA	TRBJ2-5	ATSRDIGGANQETQY
TRBD1	TRBV28	once	TRBJ1-2	ASSYRGRLNGYT
NA	TRBV6-5	NA	TRBJ2-1	ASRLQGYGNEQF
TRBD2	TRBV6-4	NA	TRBJ2-3	ASSEAGGTDTQY
TRBD1	TRBV13	NA	TRBJ2-3	ASSPGQISTDTQY
NA	TRBV11-3	NA	TRBJ2-7	ASSPKTGREQY
TRBD2	TRBV5-6	NA	TRBJ2-3	ASSLSGSRTDTQY
NA	TRBV7-8	few	TRBJ1-6	ASSLGAGIGSPLH
TRBD2	TRBV28	few	TRBJ2-7	ASKDGRYHEEQY
NA	TRBV4-2	NA	TRBJ2-1	ASSQEGLGAYNEQF
NA	TRBV28	once	TRBJ2-2	ASRSSWELF
TRBD1	TRBV9	few	TRBJ1-6	ASSVEGTGYSPLH
NA	TRBV28	NA	TRBJ2-5	ASSPLKQGFGETQY